This T cell receptor beta chain was captured in a study of neurological immune-mediated disorders. Regarding the study as a whole: It was HTLV-1-associated myelopathy that showed the most TCR clonal expansion, while multiple sclerosis showed the least, falling below healthy controls.

Indicated time point: longitudinal time-point 2. The unsorted libraries were produced from 2 million PBMCs held at -80 C. Each TCR transcript was tagged with a 10-nucleotide random UMI during 5'RACE. Each CDR3 protein gets one entry after TCRdb re-called the 5' RACE reads with MiXCR. The top ten hold 5% of the sample, which has tens of thousands of distinct CDR3 sequences, over 10% seen once. This clonotype was observed a few times. Its specificity is unknown. Germline CDR1 and CDR2: KGHDR and SFDVKD. V dropped 6 bases and J dropped 1 base, with 12 bases sitting between them. The CDR3 spans 16 residues.

V and J are TRBV24-1 and TRBJ2-6; D may be TRBD1 (6 bases). The source material was PBMCs. This TCR came from a female donor with HTLV-1-associated myelopathy (HAM/TSP). The CDR3 DNA reads as TGTGCCACCAGTAACAGGGCCTCGTCTGGGGCCAACGTCCTGACTTTC. This gives the protein CATSNRASSGANVLTF.